This T cell receptor (beta chain) was documented in a study of beta chain features in type 1 diabetes. Notes on the study in general: Still unanswered here is whether HLA type influences TCRB rearrangement. Equally in patients and controls, shorter templates might have been favored by PCR. Moderately but significantly shorter TCRB CDR3s were found in Type 1 diabetes patients in all four CD4+ subsets.

J gave up 3 bases and V 6 bases, and 3 bases lay outside the gene matches. Germline V gene sequence: CDR1 MDHEN, CDR2 SYDVKM. The CDR3 sequence is 13 residues long. Expressed TCRB transcripts got sequenced, as all isolated RNA was reverse transcribed. Assay: immunoSEQ multiplex PCR; the TCRdb copy retains only in-frame clones and omits some. The data show hundreds of thousands of clones, over 11% seen once. The authors took one heparinised blood draw, averaging approximately 120 mL, from each donor. Concerning this clone: Antigen: not known.

The rearrangement joins TRBV28 to TRBJ1-2, with 8 bases that match TRBD1. Source material: naive CD4+ T cells from blood. This TCR was sampled from a man aged 18 to 35 with type 1 diabetes. CDR3 nucleotides: TGTGCCAGCAGCAGGGGGCAGGACTATGGCTACACCTTC. This sequence encodes CASSRGQDYGYTF.